A selection of T cell receptor beta chains follows, all from one sample in a study of shared clonotypes between healthy human individuals. The data were produced by immunoSEQ multiplex PCR, yet TCRdb's version contains in-frame clones alone and is incomplete. The table includes about 2,500,000 clones, approximately 92% detected once. The sequenced sample was naive CD4+ T cells sorted from blood. The source of these receptors is a man between 18 and 29 years old in good health. The CDR3 runs from the conserved cysteine through the conserved F or W. A D gene is named only where the DNA matches it firmly. A row's size may be missing; if present it is once, few, many or a size class.

>TRBJ2-4|.|TRBV10-2|.
TGCGCCAGCGGGGAGGTAGAGAGGAACATTCAGTACTTC
CASGEVERNIQYF
>TRBJ2-1|.|TRBV18|TRBD2
TGTGCCAGCTCACCACCGAGTTTTGGACTAGCTGGGGCCTACAATGAGCAGTTCTTC
CASSPPSFGLAGAYNEQFF
>TRBJ1-6|.|TRBV19|TRBD1
TGTGCCAGTAGTCTAGAACCGGGACAGAGAAATTCACCCCTCCACTTT
CASSLEPGQRNSPLHF
>TRBJ2-7|.|TRBV6-6|TRBD1
TGTGCCACCGTACCAGGGGGCGCGGAGGACGAGCAGTACTTC
CATVPGGAEDEQYF
>TRBJ2-3|once|TRBV10-3|.
TGTGCCATCAGTGATGACCCGGGGACCACAGATACGCAGTATTTT
CAISDDPGTTDTQYF
>TRBJ2-3|.|TRBV5-1|.
TGCGCCAGCAGCTTGGACGGGACTGAAGATACGCAGTATTTT
CASSLDGTEDTQYF
>TRBJ2-3|.|TRBV28|TRBD2
TGTGCCAGCAGTTTGCTAGCGGGGGGGCCGGATACGCAGTATTTT
CASSLLAGGPDTQYF
>TRBJ2-5|.|TRBV7-9|.
TGTGCCAGCAGCTTAACGGGCTTGTACCAAGAGACCCAGTACTTC
CASSLTGLYQETQYF
>TRBJ1-2|.|TRBV30|.
TGTGCCTGGAGAGGGGGGCCCTATGGCTACACCTTC
CAWRGGPYGYTF
>TRBJ1-4|.|TRBV27|.
TGTGCCAGCAGGTCTACTAATGAAAAACTGTTTTTT
CASRSTNEKLFF
>TRBJ2-1|once|TRBV7-2|.
TGTGCCAGCAGCCTTGACCCGATCTCCTACAATGAGCAGTTCTTC
CASSLDPISYNEQFF
>TRBJ2-5|.|TRBV25-1|.
TGTGCCAGCGGAAGGGAGACCCAGTACTTC
CASGRETQYF
>TRBJ2-1|.|TRBV7-9|TRBD2
TGTGCCAGCAGCTTGACTAGCGGGGAGCAGTTCTTC
CASSLTSGEQFF
>TRBJ1-1|.|TRBV11-2|.
TGTGCCAGCAGCTCCCTCTTTCCGGGGCTCGAGTCTGAAGCTTTCTTT
CASSSLFPGLESEAFF
>TRBJ2-7|.|TRBV7-9|.
TGTGCCAGCAGCTTAGAAGGCGGCGAGCAGTACTTC
CASSLEGGEQYF
>TRBJ2-1|.|TRBV27|TRBD2
TGTGCCAGCAGTTCACAACTAGCGGGAGGGCCAGGTGAGCAGTTCTTC
CASSSQLAGGPGEQFF
>TRBJ2-7|.|TRBV18|.
TGTGCCAGCTCACCAACGGGGGCTAGCGATTACGAGCAGTACTTC
CASSPTGASDYEQYF
>TRBJ1-1|few|TRBV19|.
TGTGCCAGTAGTATTACGACGGGGAACACTGAAGCTTTCTTT
CASSITTGNTEAFF
>TRBJ1-5|.|TRBV4-1|TRBD1
TGCGCCAGCAGCCAAGTAGGTCAGGGGGAGCATCAGCCCCAGCATTTT
CASSQVGQGEHQPQHF
>TRBJ2-7|.|TRBV2|.
TGTGCCAGCACCGAAGGGTGGCCGGTCTCCTACGAGCAGTACTTC
CASTEGWPVSYEQYF
>TRBJ2-7|.|TRBV6-5|.
TGTGCCAGCAGTTACTCGAAAGGGAACACCTACGAGCAGTACTTC
CASSYSKGNTYEQYF
>TRBJ2-1|.|TRBV9|.
TGTGCCAGCAGCGCCGGACTGCTACTGGGGAATGAGCAGTTCTTC
CASSAGLLLGNEQFF
>TRBJ1-4|.|TRBV6-5|.
TGTGCCAGCAGTCTGGGGCGGGCCTCTAATGAAAAACTGTTTTTT
CASSLGRASNEKLFF
>TRBJ2-2|.|TRBV11-3|.
TGTGCCAGCAGTTCGGAGAAGGGACTTGGGGAGCTGTTTTTT
CASSSEKGLGELFF
>TRBJ2-3|.|TRBV5-1|.
TGCGCCAGCAGCTTGGGCAGGGGCCGGCTGGGCACAGATACGCAGTATTTT
CASSLGRGRLGTDTQYF
>TRBJ1-4|once|TRBV6-5|.
TGTGCCAGCAAAAGGGGCCGAGCAACTAATGAAAAACTGTTTTTT
CASKRGRATNEKLFF
>TRBJ1-2|.|TRBV2|.
TGTGCCAGCAGTGATGGGGCCCCCTCTTCAAGCTACACCTTC
CASSDGAPSSSYTF
>TRBJ1-6|once|TRBV7-3|TRBD1
TGTGCCAGCAGCTTAGGGAGCAGGGGGCAAAGAAATTCACCCCTCCACTTT
CASSLGSRGQRNSPLHF
>TRBJ2-5|once|TRBV5-1|.
TGCGCCAGCAGCGCTTCCAACCAAGAGACCCAGTACTTC
CASSASNQETQYF
>TRBJ1-1|.|TRBV5-6|.
TGTGCCAGCAGCTTGGGGGACATGAGAGTTGAAGCTTTCTTT
CASSLGDMRVEAFF
>TRBJ2-5|.|TRBV18|TRBD2
TGTGCCTCTCGGTTAGGCGGGAGCTGGTGGACCCAGTACTTC
CASRLGGSWWTQYF
>TRBJ2-7|.|TRBV18|TRBD2
TGTGCCAGCTCACCAGTGGCGGGAGGGATTTACGAGCAGTACTTC
CASSPVAGGIYEQYF
>TRBJ1-5|.|TRBV9|.
TGTGCCAGCAGCGTAAGCCCGGGGGCCCAGGGGCCCCAGCATTTT
CASSVSPGAQGPQHF
>TRBJ2-2|.|TRBV6-1|TRBD2
TGTGCCAGCAGGGAACTGAACTGGGGGCATGCTAGCGGGATGATACCGGGGATGGAGCTGTTTTTT
CASRELNWGHASGMIPGMELFF
>TRBJ2-3|.|TRBV4-3|.
TGCGCCAGCAGCCAAGTTTATGCGGGATCCACAGATACGCAGTATTTT
CASSQVYAGSTDTQYF
>TRBJ2-2|once|TRBV28|.
TGTGCCAGTACCAACACCGGGGAGCTGTTTTTT
CASTNTGELFF
>TRBJ2-7|.|TRBV27|TRBD2
TGTGCCAGCAAGAGAGCGGGGGCCGCCTACGAGCAGTACTTC
CASKRAGAAYEQYF
>TRBJ2-7|.|TRBV2|TRBD1
TGTGCCAGCGGGGGACAGGGGGCGGGGAACTTC
CASGGQGAGNF
>TRBJ1-5|.|TRBV19|TRBD1
TGTGCCAGTAGGAGTCCAACAGGGGGCAATCAGCCCCAGCATTTT
CASRSPTGGNQPQHF
>TRBJ1-1|.|TRBV15|.
TGTGCCACCAGCAGAGTAGATACCGTCAAGGAAGCTTTCTTT
CATSRVDTVKEAFF
>TRBJ2-2|once|TRBV7-8|.
TGTGCCAGCAGCCCGAGGGGGTCGAACACCGGGGAGCTGTTTTTT
CASSPRGSNTGELFF
>TRBJ2-7|.|TRBV10-3|.
TGTGCCATCAGTCCCAGTAGAACGGCCCACGAGCAGTACTTC
CAISPSRTAHEQYF
>TRBJ2-1|.|TRBV7-2|TRBD2
TGTGCCAGCAGCTTAGTACTAGCGGGGACCCGTGGATCGCAGTTCTTC
CASSLVLAGTRGSQFF
>TRBJ1-2|.|TRBV6-4|.
TGTGCCAGCAGTGTTTGGGTTGCGTGTGGCTACACCTTC
CASSVWVACGYTF
>TRBJ2-7|.|TRBV4-1|.
TGCGCCAGCAGCCACGTATTCGAGGGTACAACCTACGAGCAGTACTTC
CASSHVFEGTTYEQYF
>TRBJ1-2|.|TRBV28|TRBD1
TGTGCCAGCAGTTTAACAGGGGATTACTATGGCTACACCTTC
CASSLTGDYYGYTF
>TRBJ1-1|.|TRBV15|.
TGTGCCACCAGCAGAGATCTAGGGGCAGGGGTGGACACTGAAGCTTTCTTT
CATSRDLGAGVDTEAFF
>TRBJ1-5|.|TRBV27|TRBD1
TGTGCCAGCAGTCCGACAGTTTCCAGGGGGCGGGATCAGCCCCAGCATTTT
CASSPTVSRGRDQPQHF
>TRBJ1-1|.|TRBV19|.
TGTGCCAGTAGTATGGGGACCGTGGCCGCTTTCTTT
CASSMGTVAAFF
>TRBJ2-5|.|TRBV5-4|.
TGTGCCAGCAGCTGGATCCCCGACAGGTACCAAGAGACCCAGTACTTC
CASSWIPDRYQETQYF
>TRBJ1-5|.|TRBV27|.
TGTGCCAGCAGTAAGGGACCGGGGCAGCCCCAGCATTTT
CASSKGPGQPQHF
>TRBJ1-3|.|TRBV6-1|.
TGTGCCAGCAGTGAAGTGCCAAGCACCATATATTTT
CASSEVPSTIYF
>TRBJ2-3|.|TRBV7-2|.
TGTGCCAGCAGCAAAAGTAGCACAGATACGCAGTATTTT
CASSKSSTDTQYF
>TRBJ2-3|once|TRBV5-4|TRBD2
TGTGCCAGCAGACTAGCGGGTGGGGGAGATACGCAGTATTTT
CASRLAGGGDTQYF
>TRBJ2-6|.|TRBV7-2|.
TGTGCCAGCAGCTACAGGGACTCTGGGGCCAACGTCCTGACTTTC
CASSYRDSGANVLTF
>TRBJ2-7|.|TRBV9|TRBD1
TGTGCCAGCAGCGGAGCCGGGACAGGGGTTTACGAGCAGTACTTC
CASSGAGTGVYEQYF
>TRBJ2-2|.|TRBV11-3|.
TGTGCCAGCAGCCCCCGGTCCGGGGAGCTGTTTTTT
CASSPRSGELFF